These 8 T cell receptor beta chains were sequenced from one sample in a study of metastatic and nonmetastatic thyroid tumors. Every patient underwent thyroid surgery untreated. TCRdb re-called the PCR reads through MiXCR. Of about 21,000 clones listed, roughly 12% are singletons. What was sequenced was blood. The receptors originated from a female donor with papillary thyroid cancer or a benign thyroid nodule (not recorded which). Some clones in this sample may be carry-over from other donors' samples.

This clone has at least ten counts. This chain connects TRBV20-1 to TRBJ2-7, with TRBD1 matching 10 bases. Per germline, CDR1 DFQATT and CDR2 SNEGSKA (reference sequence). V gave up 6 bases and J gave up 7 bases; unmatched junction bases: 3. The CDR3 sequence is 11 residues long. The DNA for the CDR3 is TGCAGTGCAGAGGGACAGGGGGAGCAGTACTTC. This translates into CSAEGQGEQYF.

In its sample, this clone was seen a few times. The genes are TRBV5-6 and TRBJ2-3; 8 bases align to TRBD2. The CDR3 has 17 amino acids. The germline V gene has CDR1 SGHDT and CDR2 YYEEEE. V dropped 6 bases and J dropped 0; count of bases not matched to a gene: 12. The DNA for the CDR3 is TGTGCCAGCACCGAAGGGGTAGCGGGACTTAGCACAGATACGCAGTATTTT. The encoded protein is CASTEGVAGLSTDTQYF.

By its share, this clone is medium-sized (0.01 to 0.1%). The CDR3 reads CASIHPGHNEQFF. Here the CDR3 DNA reads TGTGCCAGCATCCACCCAGGGCACAATGAGCAGTTCTTC. This chain uses TRBV25-1 with TRBJ2-1, with D possibly matching TRBD1 (5 bases). The CDR3 totals 13 residues. Per germline, CDR1 MGHDK and CDR2 SYGVNS. Trimming took 7 bases from V and 5 from J, leaving 12 bases between them.

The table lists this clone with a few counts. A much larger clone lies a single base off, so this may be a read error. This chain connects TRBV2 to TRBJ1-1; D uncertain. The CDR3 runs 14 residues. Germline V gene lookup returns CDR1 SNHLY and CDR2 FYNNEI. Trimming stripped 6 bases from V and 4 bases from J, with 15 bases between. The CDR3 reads CASSEWKDTTEAFF. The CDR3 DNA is TGTGCCAGCAGCGAGTGGAAAGACACCACTGAAGCTTTCTTT. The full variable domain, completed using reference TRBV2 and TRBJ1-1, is EPEVTQTPSHQVTQMGQEVILRCVPISNHLYFYWYRQILGQKVEFLVSFYNNEISEKSEIFDDQFSVERPDGSNFTLKIRSTKLEDSAMYFCASSEWKDTTEAFFGQGTRLTVV.

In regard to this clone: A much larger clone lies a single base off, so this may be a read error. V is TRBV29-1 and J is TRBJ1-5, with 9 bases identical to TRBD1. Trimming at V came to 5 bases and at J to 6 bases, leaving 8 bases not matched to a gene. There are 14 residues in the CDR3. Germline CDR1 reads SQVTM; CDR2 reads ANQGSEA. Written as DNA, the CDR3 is TGCAGCGTTCGTGGACAGGGGCTCGGTCAGCCCCAGCATTTT. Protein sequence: CSVRGQGLGQPQHF.

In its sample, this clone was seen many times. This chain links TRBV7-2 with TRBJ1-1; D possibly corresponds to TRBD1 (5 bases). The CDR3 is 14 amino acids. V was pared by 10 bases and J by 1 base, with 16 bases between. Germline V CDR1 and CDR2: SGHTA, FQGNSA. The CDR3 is CAIKKGRANTEAFF. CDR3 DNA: TGTGCCATCAAGAAGGGCAGGGCGAACACTGAAGCTTTCTTT.

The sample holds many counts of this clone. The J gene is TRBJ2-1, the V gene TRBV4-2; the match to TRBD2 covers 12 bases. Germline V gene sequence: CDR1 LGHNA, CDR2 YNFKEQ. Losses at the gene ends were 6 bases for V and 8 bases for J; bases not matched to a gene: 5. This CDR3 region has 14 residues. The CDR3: CASSLTSGRDEQFF. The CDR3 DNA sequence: TGTGCCAGCAGTTTGACTAGCGGGAGAGATGAGCAGTTCTTC.

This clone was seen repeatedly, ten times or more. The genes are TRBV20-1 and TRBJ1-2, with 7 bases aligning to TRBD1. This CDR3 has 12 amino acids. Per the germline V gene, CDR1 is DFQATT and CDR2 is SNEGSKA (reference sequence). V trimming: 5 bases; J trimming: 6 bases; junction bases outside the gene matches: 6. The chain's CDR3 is CSAQDRAHGYTF. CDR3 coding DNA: TGCAGTGCTCAAGACAGGGCCCATGGCTACACCTTC.